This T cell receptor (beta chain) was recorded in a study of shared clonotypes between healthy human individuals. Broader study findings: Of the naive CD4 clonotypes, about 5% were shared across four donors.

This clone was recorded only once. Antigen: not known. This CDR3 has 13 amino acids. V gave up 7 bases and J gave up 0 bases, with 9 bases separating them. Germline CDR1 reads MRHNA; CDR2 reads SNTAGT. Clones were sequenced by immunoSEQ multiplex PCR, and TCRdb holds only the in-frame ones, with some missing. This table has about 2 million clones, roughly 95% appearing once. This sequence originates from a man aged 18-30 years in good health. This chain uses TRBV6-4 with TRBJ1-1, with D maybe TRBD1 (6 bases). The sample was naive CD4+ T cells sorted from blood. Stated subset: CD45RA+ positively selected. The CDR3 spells CASKAGVNTEAFF. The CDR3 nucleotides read TGTGCCAGCAAGGCAGGGGTGAACACTGAAGCTTTCTTT.